A selection of T cell receptor beta chains follows, all from one sample in a study of tumor-infiltrating lymphocytes in primary liver carcinoma. From the multiplex PCR reads, TCRdb called clonotypes with MiXCR, one entry per CDR3 protein. Of 330,000 or so distinct CDR3 sequences in the sample, 65% are singletons; the top ten hold under 8%. Sequencing was done on a sample of peripheral blood. Source of these receptors: a man aged 35-49 years with primary liver carcinoma and hepatitis B virus infection. The CDR3 runs from the conserved cysteine through the conserved F or W. The D gene is left open where the match is weak. Not all rows give a size; the values are once, few, many and, for expanded clones, a class.

size	V	D	J	CDR3	DNA
few	TRBV6-5	TRBD1	TRBJ1-6	CASRRRTGIPLHF	TGTGCCAGCAGACGCCGGACAGGGATACCCCTCCACTTT
NA	TRBV6-5	NA	TRBJ2-2	CASSLGGSGELFF	TGTGCCAGCAGTTTAGGGGGATCGGGGGAGCTGTTTTTT
many	TRBV11-2	TRBD2	TRBJ2-7	CASSLTSGIVYEQYF	TGTGCCAGCAGCCTGACTAGCGGGATCGTCTACGAGCAGTACTTC
NA	TRBV12-3/TRBV12-4	NA	TRBJ2-7	CATTGTSRYEQYF	TGTGCCACCACCGGGACCTCTCGCTACGAGCAGTACTTC
many	TRBV6-6	TRBD1	TRBJ2-7	CASSWDRDSEQYF	TGTGCCAGCAGTTGGGACAGGGACAGTGAGCAGTACTTC
NA	TRBV30	NA	TRBJ2-2	CAWTVHGGELFF	TGTGCCTGGACAGTACACGGGGGGGAGCTGTTTTTT
few	TRBV6-6	NA	TRBJ2-1	CASSYLTPMDSRRVQISNEQFF	TGTGCCAGCAGTTACCTTACTCCTATGGACAGTAGAAGAGTACAAATCTCCAATGAGCAGTTCTTC
NA	TRBV29-1	TRBD2	TRBJ2-1	CSAEVAGVPNEQFF	TGCAGCGCCGAGGTAGCGGGAGTACCCAATGAGCAGTTCTTC
NA	TRBV5-1	NA	TRBJ2-7	CASSRGTGLTYEQYF	TGCGCCAGCAGCCGCGGGACCGGGTTAACCTACGAGCAGTACTTC
many	TRBV4-1	TRBD2	TRBJ2-1	CASSLTGTSGTYEQFF	TGCGCCAGCAGCCTAACAGGGACTAGCGGTACCTATGAGCAGTTCTTC
few	TRBV5-1	TRBD1	TRBJ1-1	CASSLSTGGLNTEAFF	TGCGCCAGCAGCTTGTCGACAGGGGGTTTGAACACTGAAGCCTTCTTT
NA	TRBV11-2	NA	TRBJ1-2	CASSLRSGRAGHSF	TGTGCCAGCAGCTTACGCTCAGGGCGAGCTGGCCACAGCTTC
NA	TRBV5-4	TRBD2	TRBJ2-2	CTNSTGLAGEDTGELFF	TGTACCAACAGCACGGGACTAGCGGGAGAGGACACCGGGGAGCTGTTTTTT
many	TRBV29-1	TRBD2	TRBJ2-1	CSSQVSGRQFF	TGCAGCTCCCAGGTTAGCGGGAGACAGTTCTTC
few	TRBV7-3	NA	TRBJ2-1	CASSRMGGGKNEQFF	TGTGCCAGCAGCCGGATGGGGGGCGGAAAGAATGAGCAGTTCTTC
NA	TRBV6-2/TRBV6-3	TRBD1	TRBJ1-6	CASSPGQGAPLRSPLHF	TGTGCCAGCAGTCCGGGACAGGGGGCGCCCCTCCGGTCACCCCTCCACTTT
NA	TRBV10-2	TRBD2	TRBJ2-3	CASSGGTSGRTDTLYF	TGCGCCAGCAGTGGCGGGACTAGCGGTCGCACAGATACGCTGTATTTT
NA	TRBV6-5	NA	TRBJ2-7	CATRGSHYEQYF	TGTGCCACCAGAGGGTCCCACTACGAACAGTACTTC
NA	TRBV11-2	TRBD1	TRBJ2-7	CASSLEGTELEQYF	TGTGCCAGCAGCTTAGAAGGGACAGAACTCGAACAGTACTTC
NA	TRBV10-1	NA	TRBJ1-5	CASSPTGSNQPQRF	TGCGCCAGCAGTCCGACAGGTTCTAATCAGCCCCAGCGTTTT
many	TRBV6-6	TRBD2	TRBJ2-1	CASSFPLAGGGNEQFF	TGTGCCAGCAGTTTCCCTCTAGCGGGAGGAGGAAATGAGCAGTTCTTC
NA	TRBV11-2	NA	TRBJ1-5	CASGPGVGRAWQPQHF	TGTGCCAGCGGCCCGGGGGTGGGCAGGGCATGGCAGCCCCAGCATTTT
NA	TRBV6-1	NA	TRBJ2-5	CDSTAEETQYF	TGTGACAGCACCGCAGAAGAGACCCAGTACTTC
NA	TRBV11-1	TRBD2	TRBJ2-1	CVSRSPQLAGGRDEQFF	TGTGTCAGCAGGAGTCCCCAGCTAGCGGGAGGCCGTGATGAGCAGTTCTTC